Here is one T cell receptor beta chain with its context. Its antigen is not known. The DNA is left out, because the CDR3 cannot be placed on it with certainty; the CDR3 is given as TCRdb lists it. The length of the CDR3 is 13 amino acids, counting both ends. Germline values: CDR1 SGHTA, CDR2 FQGTGA. Assay used: immunoSEQ multiplex PCR; TCRdb lists only in-frame clones, some missing. Of fewer than 150,000 clones in the sample, 70% to 90% were seen once. This record belongs to a study of T cell responses to AZD1222 COVID-19 vaccine. Study-level results: Most donors were white British, females outnumbered males, and clonal diversity was possibly underestimated.

The TCR sequence derives from an adult in good health. The starting material was peripheral blood, obtained on day 0 of AZD1222 vaccination. The genes are TRBV7-3 and TRBJ1-1; the D call in the table, TRBD1, was not verified against the DNA. The CDR3 region is CASSLFGQGIRFF.